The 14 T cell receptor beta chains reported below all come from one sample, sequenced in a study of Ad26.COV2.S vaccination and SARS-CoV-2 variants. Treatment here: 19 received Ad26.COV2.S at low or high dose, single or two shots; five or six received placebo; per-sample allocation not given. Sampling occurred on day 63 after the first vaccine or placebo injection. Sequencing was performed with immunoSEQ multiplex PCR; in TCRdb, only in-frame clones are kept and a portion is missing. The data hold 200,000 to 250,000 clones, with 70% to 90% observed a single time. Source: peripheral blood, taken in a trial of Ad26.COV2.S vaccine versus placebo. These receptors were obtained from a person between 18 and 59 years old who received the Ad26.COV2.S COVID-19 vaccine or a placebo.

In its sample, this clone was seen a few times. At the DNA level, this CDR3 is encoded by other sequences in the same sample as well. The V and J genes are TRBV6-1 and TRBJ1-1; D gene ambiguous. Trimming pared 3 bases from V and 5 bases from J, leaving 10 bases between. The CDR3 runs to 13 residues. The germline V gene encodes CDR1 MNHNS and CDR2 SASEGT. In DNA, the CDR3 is TGTGCCAGCAGTGAGTGGGGAGGTACTGAAGCTTTCTTT. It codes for CASSEWGGTEAFF.

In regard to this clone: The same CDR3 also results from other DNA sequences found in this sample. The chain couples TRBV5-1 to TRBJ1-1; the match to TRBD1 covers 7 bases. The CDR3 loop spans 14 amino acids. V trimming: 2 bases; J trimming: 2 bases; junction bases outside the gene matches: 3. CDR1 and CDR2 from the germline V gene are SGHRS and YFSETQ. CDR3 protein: CASSLGGSNTEAFF. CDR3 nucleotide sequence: TGCGCCAGCAGCTTAGGGGGCTCTAACACTGAAGCTTTCTTT.

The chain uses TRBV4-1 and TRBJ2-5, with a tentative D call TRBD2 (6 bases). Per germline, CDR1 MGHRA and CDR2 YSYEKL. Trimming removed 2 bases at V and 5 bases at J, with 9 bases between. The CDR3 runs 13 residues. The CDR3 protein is CASSQPGGETQYF. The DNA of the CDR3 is TGCGCCAGCAGCCAACCTGGGGGGGAGACCCAGTACTTC.

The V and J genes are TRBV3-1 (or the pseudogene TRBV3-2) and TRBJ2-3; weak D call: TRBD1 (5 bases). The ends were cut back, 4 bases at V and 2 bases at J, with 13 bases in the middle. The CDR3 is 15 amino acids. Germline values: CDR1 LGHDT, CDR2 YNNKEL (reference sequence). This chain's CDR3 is CASSPVRAYTDTQYF. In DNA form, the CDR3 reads TGTGCCAGCAGCCCAGTCAGGGCCTACACAGATACGCAGTATTTT.

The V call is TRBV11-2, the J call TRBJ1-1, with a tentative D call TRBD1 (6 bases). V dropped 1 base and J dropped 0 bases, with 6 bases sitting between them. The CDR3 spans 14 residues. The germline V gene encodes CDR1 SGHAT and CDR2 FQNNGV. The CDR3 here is CASSLGQVNTEAFF. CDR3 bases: TGTGCCAGCAGCTTAGGACAGGTGAACACTGAAGCTTTCTTT.

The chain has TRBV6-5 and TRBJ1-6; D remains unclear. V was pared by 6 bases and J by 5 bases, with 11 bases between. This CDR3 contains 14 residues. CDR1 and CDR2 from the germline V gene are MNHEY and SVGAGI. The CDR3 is CASSSQQHNSPLHF. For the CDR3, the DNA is TGTGCCAGCAGCTCCCAGCAGCATAATTCACCCCTCCACTTT.

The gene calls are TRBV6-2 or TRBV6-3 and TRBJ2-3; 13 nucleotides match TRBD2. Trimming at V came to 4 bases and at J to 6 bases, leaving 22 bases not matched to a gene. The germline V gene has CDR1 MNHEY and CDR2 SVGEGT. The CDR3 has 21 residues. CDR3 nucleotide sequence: TGTGCCAGCAGTTGGGTGGGACAAACCGGGACTAGCGGGGCTCTTCCCGATACGCAGTATTTT. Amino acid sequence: CASSWVGQTGTSGALPDTQYF.

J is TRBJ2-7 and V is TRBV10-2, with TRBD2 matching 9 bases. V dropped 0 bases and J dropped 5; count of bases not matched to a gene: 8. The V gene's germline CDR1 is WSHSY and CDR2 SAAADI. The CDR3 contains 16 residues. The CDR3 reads CASSESPGLANHEQYF. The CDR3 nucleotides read TGCGCCAGCAGTGAGTCGCCGGGACTAGCAAACCACGAGCAGTACTTC.

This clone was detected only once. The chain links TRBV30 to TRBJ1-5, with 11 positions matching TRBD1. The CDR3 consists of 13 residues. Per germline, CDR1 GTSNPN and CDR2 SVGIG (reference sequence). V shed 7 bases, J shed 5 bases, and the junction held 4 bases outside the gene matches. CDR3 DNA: TGTGCCTTGGGACAGGGGGGTCATCAGCCCCAGCATTTT. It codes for CALGQGGHQPQHF.

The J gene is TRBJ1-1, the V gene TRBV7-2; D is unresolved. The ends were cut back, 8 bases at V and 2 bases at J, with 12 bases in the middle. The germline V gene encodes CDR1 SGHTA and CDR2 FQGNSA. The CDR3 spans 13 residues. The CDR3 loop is CASHAPGNTEAFF. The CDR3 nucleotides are TGTGCCAGCCACGCCCCAGGCAACACTGAAGCTTTCTTT.

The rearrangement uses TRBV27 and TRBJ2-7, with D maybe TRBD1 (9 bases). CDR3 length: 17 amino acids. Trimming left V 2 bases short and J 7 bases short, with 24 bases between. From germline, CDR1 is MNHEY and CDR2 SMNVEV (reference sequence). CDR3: CASSLRAVSSGTGEQYF. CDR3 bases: TGTGCCAGCAGTTTACGGGCGGTGAGTAGCGGGACAGGGGAGCAGTACTTC.

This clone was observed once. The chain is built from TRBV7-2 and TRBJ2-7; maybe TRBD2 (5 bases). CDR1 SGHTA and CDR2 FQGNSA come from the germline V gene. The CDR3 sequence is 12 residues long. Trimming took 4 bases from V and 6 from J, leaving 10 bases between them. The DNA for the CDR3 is TGTGCCAGCAGCTCCTCTAGCCGCGAGCAGTACTTC. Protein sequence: CASSSSSREQYF.

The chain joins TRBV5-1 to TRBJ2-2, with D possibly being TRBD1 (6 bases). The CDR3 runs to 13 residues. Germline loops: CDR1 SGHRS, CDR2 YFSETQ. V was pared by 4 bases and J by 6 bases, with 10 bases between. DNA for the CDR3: TGCGCCAGCAGCGCCCGGACAGCCGGGGAGCTGTTTTTT. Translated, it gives CASSARTAGELFF.

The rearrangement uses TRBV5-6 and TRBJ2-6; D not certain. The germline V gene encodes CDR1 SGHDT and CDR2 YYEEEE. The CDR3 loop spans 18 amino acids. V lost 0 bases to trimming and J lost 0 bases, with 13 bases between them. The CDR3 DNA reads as TGTGCCAGCAGCTTGGTTCAGTACGGTGGCTCTGGGGCCAACGTCCTGACTTTC. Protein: CASSLVQYGGSGANVLTF.